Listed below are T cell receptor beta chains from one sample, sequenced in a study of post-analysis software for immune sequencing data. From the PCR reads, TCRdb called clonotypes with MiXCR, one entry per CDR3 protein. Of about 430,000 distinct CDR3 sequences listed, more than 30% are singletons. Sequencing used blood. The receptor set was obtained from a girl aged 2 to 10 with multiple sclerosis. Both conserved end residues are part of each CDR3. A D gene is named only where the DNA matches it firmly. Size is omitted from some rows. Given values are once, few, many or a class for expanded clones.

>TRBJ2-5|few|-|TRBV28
TGTGCCAGCAGCGTTCGAGCTCGAGGACAAGAGACCCAGTACTTC
CASSVRARGQETQYF
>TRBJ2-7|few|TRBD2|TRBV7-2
TGTGCCAGCAGCTGGGCCTCAGCGGGAGGATCCTACGAGCAGTACTTC
CASSWASAGGSYEQYF
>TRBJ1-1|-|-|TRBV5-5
TGTGCCAGCAGCTTCCGAATTGACACTGAAGCTTTCTTT
CASSFRIDTEAFF
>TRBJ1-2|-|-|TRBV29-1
TGCAGCGTTAACAAGGGACACTATGGCTACACCTTC
CSVNKGHYGYTF
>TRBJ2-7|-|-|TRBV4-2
TGTGCCAGCAGCCAAGTAGGAGGGGCCGGGTACGAGCAGTACTTC
CASSQVGGAGYEQYF
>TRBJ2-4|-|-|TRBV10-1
TGCGCCAGCAGTGAGAAAGGACTAGCCAAAAACATTCAGTACTTC
CASSEKGLAKNIQYF
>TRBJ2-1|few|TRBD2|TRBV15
TGTGCCACCAGCAGGGGACTAGCCTTGAACTACAATGAGCAGTTCTTC
CATSRGLALNYNEQFF
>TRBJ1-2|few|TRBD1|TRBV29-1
TGCAGCGTTGGGGATTGGGGGCAGGGGGCGGCTGGCTACACCTTC
CSVGDWGQGAAGYTF
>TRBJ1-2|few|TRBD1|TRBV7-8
TGTGCCAGCAGCTTTTCTTGGGACAGACTCTATGGCTACACCTTC
CASSFSWDRLYGYTF
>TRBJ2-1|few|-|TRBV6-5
TGTGCCAGCAGTTACGACCGAATACTTGGAGGGCAGTTCTTC
CASSYDRILGGQFF
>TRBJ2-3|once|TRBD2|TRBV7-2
TGTGCCAGCAGCTTAGAGGGTAGCGGGGGGAGGACAGATACGCAGTATTTT
CASSLEGSGGRTDTQYF